Each of the 5 T cell receptor beta chains below was sequenced from the same sample in a study of blood T cell repertoires in COVID-19. Measured with immunoSEQ multiplex PCR; TCRdb has only the in-frame clones, and not every one. The sample has about 120,000 clones; under 90% are singletons. Material: peripheral blood. These receptors originate from a woman aged 65 to 85 with acute or convalescent COVID-19.

This sequence joins TRBV7-2 and TRBJ1-1; a possible D gene is TRBD1 (5 bases). Germline loops: CDR1 SGHTA, CDR2 FQGNSA. V was clipped by 3 bases and J by 3 bases, with 8 bases between them. The CDR3 loop spans 13 amino acids. The CDR3 is CASSLDIDTEAFF. CDR3 sequence (DNA): TGTGCCAGCAGCTTGGACATAGACACTGAAGCTTTCTTT.

V is TRBV4-3 and J is TRBJ1-1; D call uncertain. Trimming stripped 10 bases from V and 6 bases from J, with 24 bases between. Germline V gene data show CDR1 as LGHNA and CDR2 as YSLEER. The CDR3 runs to 15 residues. As DNA, the CDR3 is TGCGCCACCCACCAGAGCGAGGGCCGGGTCGCTGAAGCTTTCTTT. It codes for CATHQSEGRVAEAFF.

This clone was detected a few times. The chain recombines TRBV5-6 with TRBJ1-2; 7 bases align to TRBD1. CDR3 length equals 15 residues. Trimming cost V 0 bases and J 8 bases; bases outside gene matches: 10. CDR1 SGHDT and CDR2 YYEEEE come from the germline V gene. Here the CDR3 reads CASSLGGWRGQGYTF. The CDR3 bases are TGTGCCAGCAGCTTGGGAGGTTGGAGGGGGCAAGGCTACACCTTC. Combining the CDR3 with reference TRBV5-6 and TRBJ1-2 gives the whole variable domain DAGVTQSPTHLIKTRGQQVTLRCSPKSGHDTVSWYQQALGQGPQFIFQYYEEEERQRGNFPDRFSGHQFPNYSSELNVNALLLGDSALYLCASSLGGWRGQGYTFGSGTRLTVV.

This clone was found a few times. This chain joins TRBV7-8 and TRBJ2-7; perhaps TRBD2 as D (5 bases). V shed 1 base and J shed 3 bases, with 10 bases lying between them. Germline V gene sequence: CDR1 SGHVS, CDR2 FQNEAQ. The CDR3 is 14 residues long. The CDR3 loop reads CASSLVRGNYEQYF. CDR3 coding DNA: TGTGCCAGCAGCTTAGTCCGGGGTAACTACGAGCAGTACTTC. The complete variable domain, with remaining parts taken from reference TRBV7-8 and TRBJ2-7, reads GAGVSQSPRYKVAKRGQDVALRCDPISGHVSLFWYQQALGQGPEFLTYFQNEAQLDKSGLPSDRFFAERPEGSVSTLKIQRTQQEDSAVYLCASSLVRGNYEQYFGPGTRLTVT.

The sample holds one count of this clone. This chain joins TRBV13 and TRBJ2-3; perhaps TRBD2 as D (6 bases). The germline V and J ends were trimmed by 5 bases and 0 bases, with 12 bases remaining between them. In germline, CDR1 is PRHDT, CDR2 FYEKMQ (reference sequence). This CDR3 has 15 amino acids. CDR3 coding DNA: TGTGCCAGCAGCCTACTTGCGGGGAGCACAGATACGCAGTATTTT. Protein sequence: CASSLLAGSTDTQYF.